Listed below are T cell receptor beta chains from one sample, sequenced in a study of identical twins. MiXCR was run by TCRdb on the 5' RACE reads, yielding one entry per CDR3 protein. The sample holds 300,000 to 400,000 distinct CDR3 sequences, more than 9% seen once. The sample was also reused in another study, on yellow fever vaccine responses in identical twins.

The source material was CD8+ T cells sorted from blood. These receptors were obtained from a woman aged 18-30 years in good health. Both conserved end residues are part of each CDR3. D genes are given only for firm matches. The size field is filled for only some rows; it gives once, few, many or a size class.

cdr3_aa cdr3_nt clone_size j_call d_call v_call
CSARDTDSSYEQYF TGCAGTGCTAGAGACACGGACAGCTCCTACGAGCAGTACTTC NA TRBJ2-7 NA TRBV20-1
CASSPGGLAGVMNTGELFF TGCGCCAGCAGCCCGGGGGGACTAGCGGGAGTGATGAACACCGGGGAGCTGTTTTTT NA TRBJ2-2 TRBD2 TRBV4-1
CASSFSGDRYTF TGTGCCAGCAGCTTTTCCGGGGATCGCTACACCTTC NA TRBJ1-2 NA TRBV7-6
CASSDSGNYEQYF TGTGCCAGCAGTGATTCAGGGAACTACGAGCAGTACTTC few TRBJ2-7 NA TRBV2
CASSPLGLGGRYNEQFF TGTGCCAGCAGCCCTCTAGGCCTCGGGGGTCGCTACAATGAGCAGTTCTTC NA TRBJ2-1 NA TRBV7-6
CARTSSIVNTEAFF TGTGCCAGGACCTCCAGTATTGTGAACACTGAAGCTTTCTTT few TRBJ1-1 NA TRBV2
CASSPGTFDEQFF TGTGCCAGCAGTCCGGGGACGTTTGATGAGCAGTTCTTC few TRBJ2-1 NA TRBV12-3/TRBV12-4
CASSEGFAVGSSGYTF TGTGCCAGCAGTGAAGGCTTTGCTGTGGGGAGTTCAGGCTACACCTTC NA TRBJ1-2 NA TRBV2
CASSLLGQGYQETQYF TGTGCCAGCAGCTTGTTAGGACAGGGGTACCAAGAGACCCAGTACTTC NA TRBJ2-5 TRBD1 TRBV5-5
CASSLIRKPDTQYF TGTGCCAGCAGTTTAATACGTAAGCCAGATACGCAGTATTTT many TRBJ2-3 NA TRBV27
CSVELPGTRTEAFF TGCAGCGTTGAGCTACCGGGAACGAGAACTGAAGCTTTCTTT NA TRBJ1-1 NA TRBV29-1
CASSARDTYNEQFF TGCGCCAGCAGCGCCCGGGACACCTACAATGAGCAGTTCTTC many TRBJ2-1 NA TRBV4-1
CASSDGQFVSYEQYF TGTGCCAGCAGTGATGGTCAGTTTGTGTCCTACGAGCAGTACTTC few TRBJ2-7 NA TRBV2
CASSETSFGNTIYF TGTGCCAGCAGCGAAACGAGTTTTGGAAACACCATATATTTT few TRBJ1-3 NA TRBV7-9
CASSQDLGPWTEAFF TGTGCCAGCAGCCAAGATCTGGGCCCGTGGACTGAAGCTTTCTTT NA TRBJ1-1 NA TRBV3-1
CATSDDQGETQYF TGTGCCACCAGTGATGACCAGGGGGAGACCCAGTACTTC many TRBJ2-5 NA TRBV24-1
CASSYSNSRGEKLFF TGTGCCAGCAGTTACTCAAACTCAAGGGGTGAAAAACTGTTTTTT NA TRBJ1-4 NA TRBV6-5
CASSLFDRDGYTF TGCGCCAGCAGCTTGTTCGACAGGGATGGCTACACCTTC NA TRBJ1-2 TRBD1 TRBV5-1
CASRGLAGPSSYNEQFF TGTGCCAGCAGGGGACTAGCGGGTCCGAGCTCCTACAATGAGCAGTTCTTC NA TRBJ2-1 TRBD2 TRBV6-1
CASSLESLRDEQFF TGTGCCAGCAGTTTAGAGAGCCTCAGAGATGAGCAGTTCTTC NA TRBJ2-1 NA TRBV28
CASSGPGTSGSGRYNEQFF TGTGCCAGCAGTGGGCCCGGGACTAGCGGGAGCGGGAGGTACAATGAGCAGTTCTTC NA TRBJ2-1 TRBD2 TRBV28
CASSLEGTENNSPLHF TGTGCCAGCAGCTTAGAAGGGACGGAAAATAATTCACCCCTCCACTTT NA TRBJ1-6 NA TRBV7-9
CASSEYNGGYTF TGTGCCAGCAGTGAATACAACGGTGGCTACACCTTC few TRBJ1-2 NA TRBV25-1
CASSLALGETDTQYF TGTGCCAGCAGCTTAGCGTTGGGGGAAACAGATACGCAGTATTTT few TRBJ2-3 NA TRBV7-9
CSARVSGREQYF TGCAGTGCCAGAGTGTCTGGGCGCGAGCAGTACTTC NA TRBJ2-7 NA TRBV20-1
CAISASGRAVAGELFF TGTGCCATCAGCGCTAGCGGGAGGGCCGTGGCCGGGGAGCTGTTTTTT few TRBJ2-2 TRBD2 TRBV10-3
CASSLRSMNTEAFF TGTGCCAGCAGTTTGAGGAGTATGAACACTGAAGCTTTCTTT many TRBJ1-1 NA TRBV12-3/TRBV12-4
CSASTGKSYEQYF TGCAGCGCCTCGACAGGTAAATCCTACGAGCAGTACTTC many TRBJ2-7 NA TRBV29-1
CASSEAAEDIQYF TGTGCCAGCAGTGAAGCGGCGGAAGACATTCAGTACTTC many TRBJ2-4 NA TRBV2
CASSHPRRDLTYEQYF TGCGCCAGCAGCCACCCTCGAAGGGACCTGACTTACGAGCAGTACTTC many TRBJ2-7 NA TRBV5-1
CASSQRAASRNEQFF TGTGCCAGCAGCCAAAGGGCGGCTAGTCGAAATGAGCAGTTCTTC NA TRBJ2-1 NA TRBV14
CASQTGTSGAYEQYF TGTGCCAGCCAAACCGGGACTAGCGGGGCCTACGAGCAGTACTTC NA TRBJ2-7 TRBD2 TRBV28
CASSLGGGANQETQYF TGTGCCAGCAGCTTGGGCGGGGGGGCAAACCAAGAGACCCAGTACTTC many TRBJ2-5 TRBD2 TRBV5-6
CASSLAGWYGYTF TGTGCCAGCAGTTTAGCCGGCTGGTATGGCTACACCTTC NA TRBJ1-2 NA TRBV12-3/TRBV12-4
CASSIIGGLAETQYF TGTGCCAGCAGCATCATCGGCGGGCTAGCAGAGACCCAGTACTTC NA TRBJ2-5 NA TRBV7-8
CASSLWVTSGHSSSYEQYF TGTGCCAGCAGTTTATGGGTGACTAGCGGGCACTCCAGCTCCTACGAGCAGTACTTC few TRBJ2-7 TRBD2 TRBV12-3/TRBV12-4
CASSLSRLGGETQYF TGTGCCAGCAGTTTAAGTCGACTAGGGGGGGAGACCCAGTACTTC many TRBJ2-5 NA TRBV12-3/TRBV12-4
CASSQDSSYNSPLHF TGTGCCAGCAGCCAGGACAGCTCCTATAATTCACCCCTCCACTTT few TRBJ1-6 NA TRBV7-6
CASSPHTGVFTEAFF TGTGCCAGCAGTCCTCATACAGGGGTTTTCACTGAAGCTTTCTTT many TRBJ1-1 TRBD1 TRBV12-3/TRBV12-4
CASSYLDGAEGNTIYF TGTGCCAGCAGTTACCTGGACGGTGCTGAAGGAAACACCATATATTTT few TRBJ1-3 NA TRBV6-5
CASSQDGSSGGANVLTF TGTGCCAGCAGCCAAGATGGCAGTTCTGGAGGGGCCAACGTCCTGACTTTC few TRBJ2-6 NA TRBV14
CASIRDREPYEQYF TGTGCCAGCATCCGGGACAGGGAGCCCTACGAGCAGTACTTC NA TRBJ2-7 TRBD1 TRBV6-2/TRBV6-3
CASSLDAGGLSQYF TGTGCCAGCAGTTTAGACGCGGGGGGCCTATCGCAGTACTTC few TRBJ2-5 TRBD2 TRBV28
CASSDDGGGTDTQYF TGTGCCAGCAGTGACGACGGCGGGGGCACAGATACGCAGTATTTT many TRBJ2-3 NA TRBV6-4
CASSLDFRDGPYEQYF TGTGCCAGCAGTTTAGACTTTAGAGATGGCCCCTACGAGCAGTACTTC many TRBJ2-7 NA TRBV27
CASTAGPFDGAFF TGTGCCAGCACCGCGGGCCCCTTCGACGGAGCTTTCTTT few TRBJ1-1 NA TRBV12-3/TRBV12-4
CSVVVLETQYF TGCAGCGTTGTTGTTCTGGAGACCCAGTACTTC few TRBJ2-5 NA TRBV29-1